This T cell receptor (beta chain) appears in the sequencing data of a study of Ad26.COV2.S vaccination and SARS-CoV-2 variants (dated by TCRdb to 2020 to 2023). Looking at the study overall: Donors in the vaccine arm were drawn from COV1001, a multicentre, randomized, double-blind, placebo-controlled phase I-IIa trial testing Ad26.COV2.S in healthy adults. Dosing of Ad26.COV2.S was intramuscular, at either 5x10^10 or 1x10^11 viral particles, delivered as one shot or as two shots spaced 56 days apart. TCRbeta repertoire sequencing was used to assess the specificity and breadth of SARS-CoV-2-reactive T cell receptors after Ad26.COV2.S vaccination. A total of around 32 samples were included in the TCR-sequenced set, comprising around 20 Ad26.COV2.S vaccine recipients, 5 placebo recipients and 8 SARS-CoV-2 convalescent individuals. Participants in the trial were split at random into five groups of five each, receiving low-dose or high-dose Ad26.COV2.S once or twice, or else placebo on both occasions. Blinding of investigators to trial group allocation was maintained during experiments and outcome assessment.

V is shortened by 5 bases, J by 0 bases, and the region joining them spans 1 base. The CDR3 sequence holds 11 residues, the cysteine and phenylalanine included. The DNA shown is the 33-base CDR3, in frame from base 1. CDR1 and CDR2 are read off the germline V gene as KGHSH and LQKENI. To note about this clone: The clone's antigen remains unknown. Base-call qualities are not available, and no considerably larger clone is one nucleotide away.

Interpreted using the paper, the treatment or condition label stands for: roughly 20 received Ad26.COV2.S at low or high dose, single or two shots; about 5 received placebo; per-sample allocation not given. For vaccine and placebo recipients, the sequenced repertoires came from samples collected on day 63 after the first injection. In Cohort 1b, 25 adults aged 18-55 years were enrolled at a single site in Boston, USA, between 29 July and 7 August 2020. As a vaccine, Ad26.COV2.S was a replication-incompetent adenovirus type 26 vector that expressed a prefusion-stabilized SARS-CoV-2 spike protein derived from the original Wuhan strain. Overall study results and their limits: It was noted by the authors that total T cell responses may have been underestimated by the TCR breadth and depth analyses. Non-spike TCR breadth was comparable between vaccine and placebo recipients, consistent with the vaccine containing only spike. Substantial breadth of spike-specific CD8+ and CD4+ T cell responses was reported after vaccination. Spike-specific TCR breadth was higher in Ad26.COV2.S recipients than in placebo recipients (P = 0.0014). The study was not powered for comparison of responses between vaccine doses or regimens.

TCRbeta CDR3 regions were sequenced with the immunoSEQ Assay. After extraction, genomic DNA underwent amplification by bias-controlled multiplex PCR, followed by high-throughput sequencing. In the paper's pipeline: To quantify the absolute abundance of every unique TCRbeta CDR3 region, sequences were collapsed and filtered. T cell fraction was estimated by normalizing TCRbeta template counts to usable DNA, which was measured by amplifying reference genes present in all nucleated cells. Repertoire TCRs were annotated as SARS-CoV-2-specific when V gene, CDR3 amino acid sequence and J gene were exactly matched to a known reactive TCR set. The reference SARS-CoV-2 TCR set came from MIRA and was filtered for enrichment in COVID-19-positive ImmuneCODE repertoires, removing public or cross-reactive TCRs. Based on the MIRA antigens, annotated TCRs were further analysed at the level of specific ORF or position within ORF. Depth was the summed frequency of annotated unique rearrangements, while breadth was defined as annotated unique rearrangements over total unique productive rearrangements. Two-sided Wilcoxon rank-sum tests were used to compare TCR breadth between groups. The source is immuneACCESS, and TCRdb retained only in-frame sequences with V and J called. Part of the clones is not carried over; for the studies checked, unresolved V genes explain less than half of this, and the remainder is unexplained. Clonal size and the V and J genes are those of that table, whereas D and trimming came from the DNA. The sample table lists 500,000 or so clones, 70% to 90% of them with a count of one. In total, the top ten clones hold roughly 13% of the sample.

Recombination joined TRBV18 with TRBJ2-5; there is no confident call for the D gene. The material sequenced was peripheral blood, taken in a trial of Ad26.COV2.S vaccine versus placebo. This receptor was taken from a person aged 18-65 years who received the Ad26.COV2.S COVID-19 vaccine or a placebo. The nucleotide sequence reads TGTGCCAGCTCAAACCAAGAGACCCAGTACTTC. Its translation reads: CASSNQETQYF.